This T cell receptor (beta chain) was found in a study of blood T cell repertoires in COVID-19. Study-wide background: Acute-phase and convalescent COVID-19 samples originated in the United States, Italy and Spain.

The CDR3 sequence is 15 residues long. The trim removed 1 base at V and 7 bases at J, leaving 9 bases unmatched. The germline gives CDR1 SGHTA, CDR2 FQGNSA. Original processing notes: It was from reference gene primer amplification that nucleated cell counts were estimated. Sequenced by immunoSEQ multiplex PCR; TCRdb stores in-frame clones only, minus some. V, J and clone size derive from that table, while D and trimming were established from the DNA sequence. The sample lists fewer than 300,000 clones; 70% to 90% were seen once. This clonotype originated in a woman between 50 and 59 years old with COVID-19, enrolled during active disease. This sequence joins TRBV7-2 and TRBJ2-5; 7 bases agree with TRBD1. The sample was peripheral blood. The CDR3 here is CASSLGTGGRRTQYF. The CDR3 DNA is TGTGCCAGCAGCTTAGGGACAGGAGGCCGTAGGACCCAGTACTTC.